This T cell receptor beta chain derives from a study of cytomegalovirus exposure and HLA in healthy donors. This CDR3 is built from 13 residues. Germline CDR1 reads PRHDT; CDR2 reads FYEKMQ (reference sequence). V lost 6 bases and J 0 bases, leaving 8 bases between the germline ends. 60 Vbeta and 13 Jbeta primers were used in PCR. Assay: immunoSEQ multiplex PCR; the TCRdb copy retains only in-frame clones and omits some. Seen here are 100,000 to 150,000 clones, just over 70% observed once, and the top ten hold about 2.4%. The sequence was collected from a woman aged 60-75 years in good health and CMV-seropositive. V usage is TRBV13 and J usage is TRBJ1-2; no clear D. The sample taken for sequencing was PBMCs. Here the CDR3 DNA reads TGTGCCAGCAGTCGAGGATCTAACTATGGCTACACCTTC. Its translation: CASSRGSNYGYTF.